Listed here are 17 T cell receptor beta chains from one sample, sequenced in a study of control samples from healthy donors and cancer patients. The method was immunoSEQ multiplex PCR; TCRdb's version includes in-frame clones alone and lacks a portion of them. The sample lists fewer than 200,000 clones, around 90% occurring once. Sequences were obtained from blood. The source is a woman in her 50s in good health.

The V and J genes are TRBV28 and TRBJ1-2; TRBD1 aligns across 8 bases. The V and J ends lost 11 bases and 8 bases, in that order; junction bases with no gene match: 22. Germline lookup yields CDR1 MDHEN and CDR2 SYDVKM. CDR3 length: 16 amino acids. The CDR3 reads CAGAQDRAFRGLGYTF. DNA of the CDR3: TGTGCCGGGGCCCAGGACAGGGCTTTTAGGGGTTTGGGCTACACCTTC.

Concerning this clone: At one end the junction does not follow the germline gene, possibly because of a read error. The rearrangement links TRBV28 to TRBJ1-2; TRBD1 might be the D (6 bases). Germline values: CDR1 MDHEN, CDR2 SYDVKM. The CDR3 contains 13 residues. CDR3 loop: CASSHSRGAGLFF. The CDR3 DNA reads TGTGCCAGCAGCCATTCTAGGGGGGCCGGTCTCTTCTTC.

V gene TRBV5-1 combines with J gene TRBJ2-3, with D perhaps matching TRBD1 (6 bases). The V gene's germline CDR1 is SGHRS and CDR2 YFSETQ. Between the trimmed V and J ends, which lost 0 bases and 10 bases, there was a span of 15 bases. The CDR3 is made up of 14 amino acids. CDR3 DNA: TGCGCCAGCAGCTTGGATTCAAGACAGGCCCCGCAGTATTTT. Translation gives CASSLDSRQAPQYF.

CDR3 sequence: CASSLGTWNVNTGELFF. The CDR3 DNA sequence: TGTGCCAGCAGCTTAGGAACTTGGAACGTTAACACCGGGGAGCTGTTTTTT. The chain recombines TRBV11-2 with TRBJ2-2; D uncertain. The CDR3 length is 17 residues. V lost 1 base to trimming and J lost 2 bases, with 14 bases between them. Germline lookup yields CDR1 SGHAT and CDR2 FQNNGV.

The chain couples TRBV4-1 to TRBJ2-3; D is undetermined. CDR1 MGHRA and CDR2 YSYEKL come from the germline V gene. The V end lost 0 bases, the J end lost 6 bases, and 13 bases lay between the germline ends. The CDR3 is made up of 15 amino acids. The CDR3 here is CASSQDGRGWDTQYF. CDR3 nucleotides: TGCGCCAGCAGCCAAGATGGACGAGGCTGGGATACGCAGTATTTT.

The chain combines TRBV5-6 with TRBJ1-4, with 7 bases that match TRBD1. The length of the CDR3 is 13 residues. V lost 8 bases, J lost 8 bases, and 9 bases stayed unmatched. Germline CDR1 and CDR2: SGHDT and YYEEEE. The CDR3 bases are TGTGCCAGTCGACAGGGTACGAGGGAAAAACTGTTTTTT. This gives the protein CASRQGTREKLFF.

V gene TRBV14 combines with J gene TRBJ1-1; D unresolved. Trimming removed 1 base at V and 2 bases at J, with 5 bases between. Per the germline V gene, CDR1 is SGHDN and CDR2 is FVKESK. This CDR3 contains 13 residues. CDR3 in DNA: TGTGCCAGCAGCCAAGGGGCCAACACTGAAGCTTTCTTT. This sequence encodes CASSQGANTEAFF. Together with reference TRBV14 and TRBJ1-1, the CDR3 gives the full variable domain: EAGVTQFPSHSVIEKGQTVTLRCDPISGHDNLYWYRRVMGKEIKFLLHFVKESKQDESGMPNNRFLAERTGGTYSTLKVQPAELEDSGVYFCASSQGANTEAFFGQGTRLTVV.

The chain carries TRBV18 and TRBJ1-2; 7 bases line up with TRBD1. Germline-derived CDR1 and CDR2 are KGHSH and LQKENI. The CDR3 has 15 amino acids. After removal of 3 bases from V and 2 bases from J, the junction contained 6 bases not matched to a gene. CDR3: CASSPTAGQNYGYTF. The CDR3 nucleotides are TGTGCCAGCTCACCGACCGCGGGACAGAACTATGGCTACACCTTC.

The chain employs TRBV6-6 and TRBJ2-1; the match to TRBD1 covers 7 bases. In germline, CDR1 is MNHNY, CDR2 SVGAGI (reference sequence). The CDR3 runs to 16 residues. The V segment lost 2 bases and the J segment 1 base; nucleotides outside the gene matches: 5. In nucleotides, the CDR3 is TGTGCCAGCAGTTACAAGACAGGGATTTCCTACAATGAGCAGTTCTTC. Amino acids: CASSYKTGISYNEQFF.

Concerning this clone: At one boundary the junction diverges from the germline segment, which might be a read error. The genes are TRBV7-7 and TRBJ2-2, with a tentative D call TRBD2 (6 bases). This CDR3 comprises 15 residues. CDR1 and CDR2 from the germline V gene are SSHAT and FNYEAQ (reference sequence). This CDR3 is CASSLGTPNTGELFF. The DNA of the CDR3 is TGTGCTAGCAGTCTCGGGACTCCTAACACCGGGGAGCTGTTTTTT.

The J gene is TRBJ2-7, the V gene TRBV18; D gene ambiguous. The ends were cut back, 0 bases at V and 3 bases at J, with 9 bases in the middle. This CDR3 comprises 14 residues. Germline V CDR1 and CDR2: KGHSH, LQKENI. The CDR3 protein is CASSPPSAYYEQYF. CDR3 nucleotide sequence: TGTGCCAGCTCACCACCGTCCGCCTACTACGAGCAGTACTTC.

DNA of the CDR3: TGTGCCAGCAGCTTAAGGGCGGGAGGACCGGGGGATGAGCAGTTCTTC. Residues: CASSLRAGGPGDEQFF. The genes are TRBV7-3 and TRBJ2-1; 8 bases align to TRBD2. Per germline, CDR1 SGHTA and CDR2 FQGTGA. Germline trimming cut 1 base from V and 8 bases from J; bases unmatched to any gene: 10. The CDR3 runs to 16 residues.

The rearrangement links TRBV5-4 to TRBJ1-6, with D perhaps matching TRBD1 (5 bases). The germline V and J ends were trimmed by 0 bases and 10 bases, with 14 bases remaining between them. CDR1 and CDR2 (germline): SGHNT, YYREEE (reference sequence). The CDR3 totals 15 residues. The CDR3 protein is CASSLAPGEASPLHF. DNA for the CDR3: TGTGCCAGCAGCTTGGCCCCGGGGGAGGCGTCACCCCTCCACTTT.

This chain joins TRBV5-6 and TRBJ1-2; D unclear. Trimming took 3 bases from V and 5 from J, leaving 14 bases between them. This CDR3 has 14 residues. CDR1 and CDR2 from the germline V gene are SGHDT and YYEEEE. The CDR3 coding sequence is TGTGCCAGCAGCTATATGGGCCAAGGGTATGGCTACACCTTC. Translated: CASSYMGQGYGYTF.

This clone was counted a single time. This chain connects TRBV9 to TRBJ2-3; 8 bases are shared with TRBD2. CDR1 SGDLS and CDR2 YYNGEE come from the germline V gene. This CDR3 is 15 amino acids long. Trimming took 4 bases from V and 2 from J; bases not matched to a gene: 6. The CDR3 bases are TGTGCCAGCAGCCCCGAGCGGGGGAACACAGATACGCAGTATTTT. It yields the protein CASSPERGNTDTQYF.

The J gene is TRBJ1-2, the V gene TRBV7-2, with a weak D call TRBD1 (6 bases). This CDR3 is 13 amino acids long. The V and J ends lost 4 bases and 4 bases respectively, with 10 bases between them. Germline V gives CDR1 SGHTA, CDR2 FQGNSA. The CDR3 DNA follows: TGTGCCAGCAGCTCAGGACAGACCTATGGCTACACCTTC. Protein product: CASSSGQTYGYTF. Full variable domain (remainder filled in from reference TRBV7-2 and TRBJ1-2): GAGVSQSPSNKVTEKGKDVELRCDPISGHTALYWYRQSLGQGLEFLIYFQGNSAPDKSGLPSDRFSAERTGGSVSTLTIQRTQQEDSAVYLCASSSGQTYGYTFGSGTRLTVV.

The chain uses TRBV5-4 and TRBJ2-3, with a weak D call TRBD1 (5 bases). This CDR3 has 16 amino acids. The germline V gene has CDR1 SGHNT and CDR2 YYREEE (reference sequence). The germline V and J ends were trimmed by 0 bases and 0 bases, with 11 bases remaining between them. The CDR3 DNA sequence: TGTGCCAGCAGCTTGGCCGGCAGGGCTAGCACAGATACGCAGTATTTT. It translates to CASSLAGRASTDTQYF. Full variable domain (rest looked up from reference TRBV5-4 and TRBJ2-3): ETGVTQSPTHLIKTRGQQVTLRCSSQSGHNTVSWYQQALGQGPQFIFQYYREEENGRGNFPPRFSGLQFPNYSSELNVNALELDDSALYLCASSLAGRASTDTQYFGPGTRLTVL.